Shown below are 20 T cell receptor beta chains from a single sample sequenced in a study of T-cell reconstitution after alpha-beta-depleted transplantation in children. A library of TCRbeta sequences, prepared with unique molecular identifiers, was generated. TCRdb analysed the PCR reads with MiXCR anew, one entry per CDR3 protein. The sample lists around 580,000 distinct CDR3 sequences; over 20% were seen once. The sequencing here drew on PBMCs, taken before TCRalphabeta/CD19-depleted stem cell transplant. These receptors were obtained from a boy younger than two with Wiskott-Aldrich syndrome, due to receive a stem cell transplant.

The sample holds a few counts of this clonotype. The J gene is TRBJ2-5, the V gene TRBV7-8, with TRBD1 as a possible D gene (5 bases). CDR1 and CDR2 (germline): SGHVS, FQNEAQ. The germline V and J ends were trimmed by 1 base and 4 bases, with 13 bases remaining between them. The CDR3 has 15 residues. The CDR3 coding sequence is TGTGCCAGCAGCTTAGGGGGCGCGATTGGAGAGACCCAGTACTTC. Translation gives CASSLGGAIGETQYF. Variable domain in full (rest from reference TRBV7-8 and TRBJ2-5): GAGVSQSPRYKVAKRGQDVALRCDPISGHVSLFWYQQALGQGPEFLTYFQNEAQLDKSGLPSDRFFAERPEGSVSTLKIQRTQQEDSAVYLCASSLGGAIGETQYFGPGTRLLVL.

This clonotype occurred a few times. CDR3 loop: CASSFAKQLAGTYNEQFF. The CDR3 region has the DNA TGCGCCAGCAGCTTCGCTAAGCAATTAGCGGGAACTTACAATGAGCAGTTCTTC. The chain recombines TRBV5-1 with TRBJ2-1; TRBD2 aligns across 8 bases. With 2 bases clipped from V and 4 bases from J, the junction kept 14 bases outside the gene matches. Germline loops: CDR1 SGHRS, CDR2 YFSETQ. The CDR3 extends over 18 amino acids.

This clonotype was seen a few times. This chain links TRBV5-1 with TRBJ2-7; perhaps TRBD2 as D (6 bases). The CDR3 runs to 14 residues. The V gene lost 4 bases and the J gene lost 6 bases, with 17 bases spanning the gap. From germline, CDR1 is SGHRS and CDR2 YFSETQ. For the CDR3, the DNA is TGCGCCAGCAGCCCGGGACTCCGTGGGGCCGAGCAGTACTTC. As protein: CASSPGLRGAEQYF. The whole variable domain, remainder taken from reference TRBV5-1 and TRBJ2-7, is KAGVTQTPRYLIKTRGQQVTLSCSPISGHRSVSWYQQTPGQGLQFLFEYFSETQRNKGNFPGRFSGRQFSNSRSEMNVSTLELGDSALYLCASSPGLRGAEQYFGPGTRLTVT.

The chain carries TRBV10-3 and TRBJ2-1, with 9 bases aligning to TRBD1. The V gene end was trimmed by 0 bases and the J gene end by 7 bases; junction bases not matched to a gene: 4. The germline CDR1 and CDR2 sequences are ENHRY and SYGVKD. The CDR3 totals 15 residues. Here the CDR3 DNA reads TGTGCCATCAGTGAGTCTTTTGGACAGGGGAATGAGCAGTTCTTC. Protein sequence: CAISESFGQGNEQFF.

The chain employs TRBV12-3 or TRBV12-4 and TRBJ2-1, with TRBD2 matching over 7 bases. This CDR3 is 15 amino acids long. Losses at the gene ends were 6 bases for V and 4 bases for J; bases not matched to a gene: 9. The CDR3 bases are TGTGCCAGCAGACGACTAGCCCTTCCTTACAATGAGCAGTTCTTC. Protein product: CASRRLALPYNEQFF.

The sample holds a few counts of this clonotype. The V call is TRBV6-5, the J call TRBJ1-3, with 9 bases fitting TRBD1. Trimming at V came to 2 bases and at J to 4 bases, leaving 6 bases not matched to a gene. The CDR3 consists of 16 residues. Looked up from germline, CDR1 is MNHEY and CDR2 is SVGAGI. CDR3 nucleotide sequence: TGTGCCAGCAGTTACCTCGGACAGGGGCGCGGAAACACCATATATTTT. The encoded protein is CASSYLGQGRGNTIYF.

The sample holds a few counts of this clonotype. This sequence joins TRBV12-3 or TRBV12-4 and TRBJ2-5; D gene uncertain. V was shortened by 1 base and J by 2 bases, with 8 bases between the two germline ends. The CDR3 extends over 14 amino acids. The CDR3 coding sequence is TGTGCCAGCAGTTTAGTAAGGCAGCAAGAGACCCAGTACTTC. Translation gives CASSLVRQQETQYF.

CDR3 nucleotide sequence: TGTGCCAGCAGCCAAGCGCTAGCGGGAGGGGACACCGGGGAGCTGTTTTTT. It codes for CASSQALAGGDTGELFF. The chain carries TRBV4-2 and TRBJ2-2, with 12 nucleotides matching TRBD2. The CDR3 is 17 residues long. CDR1 and CDR2 from the germline V gene are LGHNA and YNFKEQ. Trimming removed 1 base from V and 3 bases from J; junction bases left unmatched: 3.

The chain links TRBV7-6 to TRBJ1-2; 7 bases agree with TRBD1. Trimming removed 5 bases from V and 0 bases from J; junction bases left unmatched: 3. CDR3 length equals 14 residues. CDR1 is SGHVS and CDR2 is FNYEAQ in the germline V gene. The CDR3 nucleotides are TGTGCCAGCAGCCAGGGGGTTTCTAACTATGGCTACACCTTC. Protein product: CASSQGVSNYGYTF.

This clonotype has just a few counts. The V call is TRBV12-3 or TRBV12-4, the J call TRBJ2-7; D ambiguous. Trimming took 5 bases from V and 6 from J, leaving 11 bases between them. The CDR3 is 12 residues long. The CDR3 DNA reads TGTGCCAGCAGTGGGATTTCGTCCGAGCAGTACTTC. As protein: CASSGISSEQYF.

The chain links TRBV5-1 to TRBJ2-2, with D unresolved. Germline-derived CDR1 and CDR2 are SGHRS and YFSETQ. V gave up 0 bases and J gave up 7 bases, with 7 bases separating them. The CDR3 length is 13 residues. CDR3 region: CASSLEHFGELFF. DNA for the CDR3: TGCGCCAGCAGCTTGGAGCATTTCGGGGAGCTGTTTTTT.

This chain joins TRBV4-2 and TRBJ2-1; no firm D call. V was trimmed by 2 bases and J by 12 bases, leaving 14 bases between them. The CDR3 has 13 residues. Germline loops: CDR1 LGHNA, CDR2 YNFKEQ. The CDR3 region is CASSQRNQGGQFF. Written as DNA, the CDR3 is TGTGCCAGCAGCCAACGGAATCAAGGTGGGCAGTTCTTC.

The chain couples TRBV20-1 to TRBJ1-2; no reliable D call. Trimming took off 6 bases at V and 2 bases at J, with 10 bases between the two ends. The CDR3 loop spans 12 amino acids. Germline V CDR1 and CDR2: DFQATT, SNEGSKA (reference sequence). The CDR3 here is CSATLRNYGYTF. In nucleotides, the CDR3 is TGCAGTGCCACGCTTCGAAACTATGGCTACACCTTC.

This clonotype appeared a few times. This chain uses TRBV24-1 with TRBJ2-5, with 9 bases identical to TRBD1. This CDR3 comprises 15 residues. Germline CDR1 and CDR2: KGHDR and SFDVKD. The junction had 6 bases not matched to a gene; V was cut back by 3 bases and J by 5 bases. CDR3 DNA sequence: TGTGCCACCAGTGATACAACAGGGGGCATCGAGACCCAGTACTTC. Translating gives CATSDTTGGIETQYF.

V usage is TRBV28 and J usage is TRBJ1-5, with D maybe TRBD1 (5 bases). Germline values: CDR1 MDHEN, CDR2 SYDVKM. The CDR3 is 15 residues long. Trimming took 3 bases from V and 7 from J, leaving 16 bases between them. CDR3 sequence (DNA): TGTGCCAGCAGTTTTAAGGCGAGGGGAGGGCAGCCCCAGCATTTT. Translating it yields CASSFKARGGQPQHF.

This sequence joins TRBV12-3 or TRBV12-4 and TRBJ1-5, with D maybe TRBD1 (5 bases). This CDR3 has 15 amino acids. V dropped 2 bases and J dropped 8 bases, with 16 bases sitting between them. In DNA, the CDR3 is TGTGCCAGCAGTTTATTCAACAGGCCCGGGGAGCCCCAGCATTTT. Residues: CASSLFNRPGEPQHF.

This clonotype was observed a handful of times. The chain has TRBV6-1 and TRBJ2-2, with TRBD2 matching over 13 bases. CDR3 length equals 16 residues. V lost 2 bases to trimming and J lost 7 bases; unmatched junction nucleotides: 4. The germline CDR1 and CDR2 sequences are MNHNS and SASEGT. The CDR3 reads CASSERTSGRNGELFF. Written as DNA, the CDR3 is TGTGCCAGCAGTGAAAGGACTAGCGGGAGAAACGGGGAGCTGTTTTTT.

The chain links TRBV7-9 to TRBJ1-2; no clear D gene. Germline CDR1 is SEHNR and CDR2 is FQNEAQ (reference sequence). V dropped 1 base and J dropped 0 bases, with 9 bases sitting between them. The CDR3 contains 15 residues. CDR3 DNA sequence: TGTGCCAGCAGCTTAGAGGAGGGTACTAACTATGGCTACACCTTC. It translates to CASSLEEGTNYGYTF.

This chain connects TRBV28 to TRBJ1-1; TRBD1 aligns across 10 bases. The CDR3 contains 16 residues. V shed 6 bases and J 1 base; nucleotides not matched to a gene: 8. The germline gives CDR1 MDHEN, CDR2 SYDVKM. This CDR3 reads CASSLRQGAGNTEAFF. The CDR3 DNA reads as TGTGCCAGCAGCCTACGACAGGGGGCCGGGAACACTGAAGCTTTCTTT.

The genes are TRBV5-1 and TRBJ2-7; the D call may be TRBD1 or TRBD2 (7 bases each). The V end was cut by 4 bases, the J end by 6 bases, with 17 bases between. Germline CDR1 and CDR2: SGHRS and YFSETQ. This CDR3 has 14 residues. CDR3 nucleotide sequence: TGCGCCAGCAGCGACCCCAGGGGGGGAGGCGAGCAGTACTTC. As protein: CASSDPRGGGEQYF.